The 5 T cell receptor beta chains given below trace back to one sample, sequenced in a study of neurological immune-mediated disorders. TCRdb recomputed calls from the 5' RACE reads with MiXCR, one row per CDR3 protein. The sample records 40,000 to 60,000 distinct CDR3 sequences, about 3% being singletons. The source material was PBMCs. These receptors originate from a man aged 35 to 55 with multiple sclerosis.

This clonotype came up many times. The rearrangement joins TRBV28 to TRBJ2-3; no definite D call. The CDR3 totals 14 residues. V gave up 3 bases and J gave up 5 bases, with 12 bases separating them. CDR1 and CDR2 (germline): MDHEN, SYDVKM. The CDR3 spells CASSLDVPGDTQYF. DNA for the CDR3: TGTGCCAGCAGTTTGGACGTTCCGGGAGATACGCAGTATTTT.

This clonotype was found many times. The CDR3 DNA sequence: TGTGCCAGCAGTCTAAGACCGGGACAGGGGTATGAAAAACTGTTTTTT. Protein product: CASSLRPGQGYEKLFF. The chain combines TRBV27 with TRBJ1-4; 10 bases fit TRBD1. V lost 5 bases to trimming and J lost 6 bases; unmatched junction nucleotides: 9. This CDR3 region has 16 residues. CDR1 is MNHEY and CDR2 is SMNVEV in the germline V gene (reference sequence).

The sample holds many counts of this clonotype. The V call is TRBV7-9, the J call TRBJ2-3; no definite D call. The germline V gene encodes CDR1 SEHNR and CDR2 FQNEAQ (reference sequence). The CDR3 consists of 12 residues. The V end lost 5 bases, the J end lost 5 bases, and 8 bases lay between the germline ends. CDR3 in DNA: TGTGCCAGCAGCCCCTCTTTAGATACGCAGTATTTT. It yields the protein CASSPSLDTQYF.

This clonotype was picked up many times. V gene TRBV5-1 combines with J gene TRBJ2-1, with TRBD2 matching over 7 bases. The germline gives CDR1 SGHRS, CDR2 YFSETQ. The CDR3 length is 17 residues. The ends lost 2 bases at V and 6 bases at J; junction bases unmatched: 14. CDR3: CASSFPQGLGTVNEQFF. CDR3 sequence (DNA): TGCGCCAGCAGCTTTCCCCAAGGACTAGGGACCGTCAATGAGCAGTTCTTC.

This clonotype was seen many times. The gene calls are TRBV5-5 and TRBJ2-2, with 8 bases fitting TRBD2. This CDR3 is built from 16 residues. The germline V gene encodes CDR1 SGHKS and CDR2 YYEKEE (reference sequence). Trimming took 4 bases from V and 5 from J; bases not matched to a gene: 10. CDR3 sequence reads: CASSPSDSGVTGELFF. The CDR3 DNA is TGTGCCAGCAGCCCCTCGGATAGCGGGGTTACCGGGGAGCTGTTTTTT.